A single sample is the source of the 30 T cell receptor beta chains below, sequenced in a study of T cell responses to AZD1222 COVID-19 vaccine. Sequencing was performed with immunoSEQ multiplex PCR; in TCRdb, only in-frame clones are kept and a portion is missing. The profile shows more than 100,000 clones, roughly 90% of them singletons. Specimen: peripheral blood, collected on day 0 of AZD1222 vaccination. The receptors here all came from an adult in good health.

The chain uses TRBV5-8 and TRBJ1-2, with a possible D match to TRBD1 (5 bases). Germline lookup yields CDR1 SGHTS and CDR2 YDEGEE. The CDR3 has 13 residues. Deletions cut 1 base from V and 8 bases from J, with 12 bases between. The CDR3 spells CASSLTLPGGYTF. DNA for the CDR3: TGTGCCAGCAGCTTGACCCTCCCAGGGGGCTACACCTTC.

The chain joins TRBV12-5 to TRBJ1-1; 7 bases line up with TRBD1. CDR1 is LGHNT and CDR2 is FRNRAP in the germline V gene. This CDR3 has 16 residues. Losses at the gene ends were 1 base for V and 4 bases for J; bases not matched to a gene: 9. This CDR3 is CASGLDMGGDSTEAFF. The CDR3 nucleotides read TGTGCTAGTGGTTTGGATATGGGGGGGGACAGCACTGAAGCTTTCTTT.

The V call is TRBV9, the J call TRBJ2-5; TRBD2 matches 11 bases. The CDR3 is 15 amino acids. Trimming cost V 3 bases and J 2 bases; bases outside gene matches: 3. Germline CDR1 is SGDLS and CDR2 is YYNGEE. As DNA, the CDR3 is TGTGCCAGCAGCGGCACTAGCGGGGGACAAGAGACCCAGTACTTC. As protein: CASSGTSGGQETQYF.

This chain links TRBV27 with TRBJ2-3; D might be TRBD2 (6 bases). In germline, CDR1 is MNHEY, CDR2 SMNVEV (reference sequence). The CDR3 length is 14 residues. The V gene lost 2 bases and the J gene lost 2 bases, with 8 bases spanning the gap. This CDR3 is CASSLRGTTDTQYF. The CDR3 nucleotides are TGTGCCAGCAGTTTACGGGGGACCACAGATACGCAGTATTTT.

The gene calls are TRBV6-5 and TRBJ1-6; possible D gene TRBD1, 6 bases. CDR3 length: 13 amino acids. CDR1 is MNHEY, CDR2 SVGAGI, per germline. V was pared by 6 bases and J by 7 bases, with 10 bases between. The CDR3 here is CASRRTENSPLHF. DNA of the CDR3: TGTGCCAGCAGGAGGACAGAAAATTCACCCCTCCACTTT.

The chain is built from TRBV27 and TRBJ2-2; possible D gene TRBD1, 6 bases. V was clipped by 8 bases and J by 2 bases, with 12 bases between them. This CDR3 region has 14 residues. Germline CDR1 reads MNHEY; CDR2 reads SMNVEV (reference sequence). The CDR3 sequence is CASRGTTNTGELFF. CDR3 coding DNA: TGTGCCAGCCGAGGGACAACTAACACCGGGGAGCTGTTTTTT.

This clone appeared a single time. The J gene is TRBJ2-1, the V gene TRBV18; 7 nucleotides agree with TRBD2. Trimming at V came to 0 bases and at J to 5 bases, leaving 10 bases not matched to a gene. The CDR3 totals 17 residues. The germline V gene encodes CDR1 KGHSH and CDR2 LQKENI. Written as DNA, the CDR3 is TGTGCCAGCTCACCACCACGACTAGCCGGAGGGAACAATGAGCAGTTCTTC. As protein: CASSPPRLAGGNNEQFF.

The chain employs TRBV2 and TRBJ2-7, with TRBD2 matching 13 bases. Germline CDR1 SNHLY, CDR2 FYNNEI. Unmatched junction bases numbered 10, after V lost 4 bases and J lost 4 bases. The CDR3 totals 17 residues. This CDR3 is CASSALAGGRLGYEQYF. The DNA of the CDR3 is TGTGCCAGCAGTGCACTAGCGGGGGGGCGGTTAGGTTACGAGCAGTACTTC.

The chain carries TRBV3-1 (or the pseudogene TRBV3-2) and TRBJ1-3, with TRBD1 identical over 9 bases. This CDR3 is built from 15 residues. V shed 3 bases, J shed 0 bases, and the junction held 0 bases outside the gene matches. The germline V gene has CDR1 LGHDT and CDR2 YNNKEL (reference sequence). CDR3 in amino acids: CASSQGQGSGNTIYF. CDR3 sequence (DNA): TGTGCCAGCAGCCAGGGACAGGGCTCTGGAAACACCATATATTTT.

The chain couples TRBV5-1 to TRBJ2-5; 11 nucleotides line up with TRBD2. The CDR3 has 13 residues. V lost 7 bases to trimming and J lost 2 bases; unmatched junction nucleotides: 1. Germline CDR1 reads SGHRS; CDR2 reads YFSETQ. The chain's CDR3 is CASRLAGQETQYF. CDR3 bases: TGCGCCAGCCGACTAGCGGGGCAAGAGACCCAGTACTTC.

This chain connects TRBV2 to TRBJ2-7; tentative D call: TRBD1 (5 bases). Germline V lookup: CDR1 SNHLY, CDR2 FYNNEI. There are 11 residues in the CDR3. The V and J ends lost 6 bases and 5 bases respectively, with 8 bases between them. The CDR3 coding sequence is TGTGCCAGCAGCCTCAGGGACGAGCAGTACTTC. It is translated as CASSLRDEQYF.

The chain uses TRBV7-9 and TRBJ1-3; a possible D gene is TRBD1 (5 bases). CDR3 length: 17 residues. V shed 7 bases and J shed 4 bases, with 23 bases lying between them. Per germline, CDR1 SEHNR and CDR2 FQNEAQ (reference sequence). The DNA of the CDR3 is TGTGCCAGCACATACTGGGGGGGGTCACAGTCGGGAAACACCATATATTTT. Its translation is CASTYWGGSQSGNTIYF.

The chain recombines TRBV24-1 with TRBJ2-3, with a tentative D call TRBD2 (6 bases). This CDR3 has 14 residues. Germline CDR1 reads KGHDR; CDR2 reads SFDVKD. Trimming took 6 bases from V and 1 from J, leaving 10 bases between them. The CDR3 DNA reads TGTGCCACCAGTAGTACGGGGGGCACAGATACGCAGTATTTT. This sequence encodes CATSSTGGTDTQYF.

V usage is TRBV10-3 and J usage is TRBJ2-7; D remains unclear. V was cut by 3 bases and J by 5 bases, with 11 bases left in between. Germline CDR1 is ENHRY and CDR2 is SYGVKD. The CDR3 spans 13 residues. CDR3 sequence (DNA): TGTGCCATCAGTGAAAACAGAAGAGACGAGCAGTACTTC. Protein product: CAISENRRDEQYF.

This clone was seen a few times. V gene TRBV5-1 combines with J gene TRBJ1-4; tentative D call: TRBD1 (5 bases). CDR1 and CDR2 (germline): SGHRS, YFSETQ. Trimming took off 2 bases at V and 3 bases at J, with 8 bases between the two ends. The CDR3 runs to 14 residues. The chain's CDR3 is CASSFDSSNEKLFF. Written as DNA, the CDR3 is TGCGCCAGCAGCTTTGACAGCTCTAATGAAAAACTGTTTTTT.

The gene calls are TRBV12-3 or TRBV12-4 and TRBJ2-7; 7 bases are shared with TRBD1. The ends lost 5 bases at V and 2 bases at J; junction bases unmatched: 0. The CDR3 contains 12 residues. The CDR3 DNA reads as TGTGCCAGCAGTCAGGGGGCCTACGAGCAGTACTTC. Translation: CASSQGAYEQYF.

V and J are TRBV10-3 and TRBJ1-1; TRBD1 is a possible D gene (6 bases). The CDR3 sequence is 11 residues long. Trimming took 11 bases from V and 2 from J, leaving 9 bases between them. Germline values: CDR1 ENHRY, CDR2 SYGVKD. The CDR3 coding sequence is TGTGCCGCCGGGACAAACACTGAAGCTTTCTTT. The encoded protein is CAAGTNTEAFF.

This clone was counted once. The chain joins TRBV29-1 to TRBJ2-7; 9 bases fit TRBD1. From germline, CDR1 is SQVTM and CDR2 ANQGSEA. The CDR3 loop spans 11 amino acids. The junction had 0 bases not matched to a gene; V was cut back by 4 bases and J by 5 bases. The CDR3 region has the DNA TGCAGCGTTGGGGACAGGGACGAGCAGTACTTC. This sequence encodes CSVGDRDEQYF.

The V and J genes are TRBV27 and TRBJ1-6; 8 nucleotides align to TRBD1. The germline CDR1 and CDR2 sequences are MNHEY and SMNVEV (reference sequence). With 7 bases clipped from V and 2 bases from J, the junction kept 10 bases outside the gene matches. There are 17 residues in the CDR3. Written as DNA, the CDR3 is TGTGCCAGCACCCCATCACAGGGGGATGCCTATAATTCACCCCTCCACTTT. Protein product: CASTPSQGDAYNSPLHF.

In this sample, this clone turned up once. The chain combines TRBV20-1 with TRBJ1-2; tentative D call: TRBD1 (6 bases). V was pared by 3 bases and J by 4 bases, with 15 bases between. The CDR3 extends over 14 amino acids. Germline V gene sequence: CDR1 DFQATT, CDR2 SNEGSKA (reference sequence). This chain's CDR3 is CSASAQGEGYGYTF. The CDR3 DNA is TGCAGTGCTAGTGCACAGGGTGAGGGCTATGGCTACACCTTC.

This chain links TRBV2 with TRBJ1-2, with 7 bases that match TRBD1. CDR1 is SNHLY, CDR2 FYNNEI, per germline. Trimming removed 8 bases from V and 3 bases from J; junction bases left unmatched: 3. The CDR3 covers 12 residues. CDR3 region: CASGQEDYGYTF. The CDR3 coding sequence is TGTGCCAGCGGACAGGAGGACTATGGCTACACCTTC.

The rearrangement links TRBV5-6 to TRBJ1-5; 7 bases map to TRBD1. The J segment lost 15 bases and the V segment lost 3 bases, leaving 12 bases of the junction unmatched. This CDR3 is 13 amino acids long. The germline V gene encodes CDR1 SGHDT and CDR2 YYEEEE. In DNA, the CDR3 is TGTGCCAGCAGCTCGGGACAGTACGGGCCCGGGCATTTT. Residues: CASSSGQYGPGHF.

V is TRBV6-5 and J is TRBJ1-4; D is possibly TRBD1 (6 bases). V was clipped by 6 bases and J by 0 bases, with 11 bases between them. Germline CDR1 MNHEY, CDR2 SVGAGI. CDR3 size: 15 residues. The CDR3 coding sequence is TGTGCCAGCAGACGTACAGGGACAACTAATGAAAAACTGTTTTTT. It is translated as CASRRTGTTNEKLFF.

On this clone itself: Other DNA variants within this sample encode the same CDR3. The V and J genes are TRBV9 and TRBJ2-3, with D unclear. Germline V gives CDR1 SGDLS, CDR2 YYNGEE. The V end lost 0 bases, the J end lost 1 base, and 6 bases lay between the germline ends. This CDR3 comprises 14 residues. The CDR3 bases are TGTGCCAGCAGCGTAGCTTCGGGCACAGATACGCAGTATTTT. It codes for CASSVASGTDTQYF.

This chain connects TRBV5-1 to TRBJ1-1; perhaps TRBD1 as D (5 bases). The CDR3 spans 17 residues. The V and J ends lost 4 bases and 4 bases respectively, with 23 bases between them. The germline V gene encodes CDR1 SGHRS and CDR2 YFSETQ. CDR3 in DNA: TGCGCCAGCAGCAACGGACACCGGGTGTTCAGCGGCACTGAAGCTTTCTTT. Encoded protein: CASSNGHRVFSGTEAFF.

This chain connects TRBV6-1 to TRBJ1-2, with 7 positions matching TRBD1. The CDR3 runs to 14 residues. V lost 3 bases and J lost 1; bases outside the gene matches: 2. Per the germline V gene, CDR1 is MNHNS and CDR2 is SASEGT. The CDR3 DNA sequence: TGTGCCAGCAGTGAGGGGACAGTTAACTATGGCTACACCTTC. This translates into CASSEGTVNYGYTF.

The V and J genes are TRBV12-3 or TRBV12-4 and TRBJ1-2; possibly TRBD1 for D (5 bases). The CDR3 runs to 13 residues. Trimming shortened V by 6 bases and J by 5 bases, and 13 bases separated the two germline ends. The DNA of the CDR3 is TGTGCCAGCAGCCGAACGGGGGTTTATGGCTACACCTTC. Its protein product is CASSRTGVYGYTF.

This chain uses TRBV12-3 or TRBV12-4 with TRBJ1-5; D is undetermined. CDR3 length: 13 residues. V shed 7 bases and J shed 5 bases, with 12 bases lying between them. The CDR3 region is CASTWADYQPQHF. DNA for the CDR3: TGTGCCAGCACCTGGGCAGATTATCAGCCCCAGCATTTT.

Here the CDR3 reads CASSIRDRERGAYGYTF. The CDR3 DNA follows: TGTGCCAGTAGTATCCGGGACAGGGAGAGAGGGGCCTATGGCTACACCTTC. This sequence joins TRBV19 and TRBJ1-2; 9 nucleotides align to TRBD1. The J segment lost 4 bases and the V segment lost 3 bases, leaving 12 bases of the junction unmatched. The CDR3 runs 17 residues. The germline V gene encodes CDR1 LNHDA and CDR2 SQIVND (reference sequence).

This CDR3 is CASGLNSKTGRTYNSPLHF. CDR3 nucleotides: TGTGCTAGTGGTTTAAACTCGAAGACAGGGAGGACCTATAATTCACCCCTCCACTTT. This chain joins TRBV12-5 and TRBJ1-6; 7 positions agree with TRBD1. Trimming at V came to 3 bases and at J to 2 bases, leaving 13 bases not matched to a gene. The CDR3 contains 19 residues. Germline-derived CDR1 and CDR2 are LGHNT and FRNRAP.